This TCR beta chain was retrieved from a study of blood T cell repertoires in COVID-19. Study context: Acute-phase and convalescent COVID-19 samples originated in the United States, Italy and Spain. PBMCs, B-cell-depleted T cells, or T cells were the source of the cDNA or gDNA that made up the material.

Only in-frame clones appear in the TCRdb table, and some are missing; sequencing was by immunoSEQ multiplex PCR. This sample has under 300,000 clones, with over 75% found just once. The study assigned cohorts using participant-reported clinical history. CDR3 length equals 12 residues. Trimming cost V 6 bases and J 10 bases; bases outside gene matches: 6. Germline V lookup: CDR1 MNHEY, CDR2 SVGAGI. This chain connects TRBV6-5 to TRBJ2-1; 7 bases agree with TRBD1. The specimen sequenced was PBMCs or T cells enriched from blood (not recorded which). The sequence was collected from a man aged 18 to 29 who had recovered from COVID-19. The CDR3 loop reads CASRKLGGEQFF. CDR3 nucleotides: TGTGCCAGCAGAAAACTAGGGGGCGAGCAGTTCTTC.